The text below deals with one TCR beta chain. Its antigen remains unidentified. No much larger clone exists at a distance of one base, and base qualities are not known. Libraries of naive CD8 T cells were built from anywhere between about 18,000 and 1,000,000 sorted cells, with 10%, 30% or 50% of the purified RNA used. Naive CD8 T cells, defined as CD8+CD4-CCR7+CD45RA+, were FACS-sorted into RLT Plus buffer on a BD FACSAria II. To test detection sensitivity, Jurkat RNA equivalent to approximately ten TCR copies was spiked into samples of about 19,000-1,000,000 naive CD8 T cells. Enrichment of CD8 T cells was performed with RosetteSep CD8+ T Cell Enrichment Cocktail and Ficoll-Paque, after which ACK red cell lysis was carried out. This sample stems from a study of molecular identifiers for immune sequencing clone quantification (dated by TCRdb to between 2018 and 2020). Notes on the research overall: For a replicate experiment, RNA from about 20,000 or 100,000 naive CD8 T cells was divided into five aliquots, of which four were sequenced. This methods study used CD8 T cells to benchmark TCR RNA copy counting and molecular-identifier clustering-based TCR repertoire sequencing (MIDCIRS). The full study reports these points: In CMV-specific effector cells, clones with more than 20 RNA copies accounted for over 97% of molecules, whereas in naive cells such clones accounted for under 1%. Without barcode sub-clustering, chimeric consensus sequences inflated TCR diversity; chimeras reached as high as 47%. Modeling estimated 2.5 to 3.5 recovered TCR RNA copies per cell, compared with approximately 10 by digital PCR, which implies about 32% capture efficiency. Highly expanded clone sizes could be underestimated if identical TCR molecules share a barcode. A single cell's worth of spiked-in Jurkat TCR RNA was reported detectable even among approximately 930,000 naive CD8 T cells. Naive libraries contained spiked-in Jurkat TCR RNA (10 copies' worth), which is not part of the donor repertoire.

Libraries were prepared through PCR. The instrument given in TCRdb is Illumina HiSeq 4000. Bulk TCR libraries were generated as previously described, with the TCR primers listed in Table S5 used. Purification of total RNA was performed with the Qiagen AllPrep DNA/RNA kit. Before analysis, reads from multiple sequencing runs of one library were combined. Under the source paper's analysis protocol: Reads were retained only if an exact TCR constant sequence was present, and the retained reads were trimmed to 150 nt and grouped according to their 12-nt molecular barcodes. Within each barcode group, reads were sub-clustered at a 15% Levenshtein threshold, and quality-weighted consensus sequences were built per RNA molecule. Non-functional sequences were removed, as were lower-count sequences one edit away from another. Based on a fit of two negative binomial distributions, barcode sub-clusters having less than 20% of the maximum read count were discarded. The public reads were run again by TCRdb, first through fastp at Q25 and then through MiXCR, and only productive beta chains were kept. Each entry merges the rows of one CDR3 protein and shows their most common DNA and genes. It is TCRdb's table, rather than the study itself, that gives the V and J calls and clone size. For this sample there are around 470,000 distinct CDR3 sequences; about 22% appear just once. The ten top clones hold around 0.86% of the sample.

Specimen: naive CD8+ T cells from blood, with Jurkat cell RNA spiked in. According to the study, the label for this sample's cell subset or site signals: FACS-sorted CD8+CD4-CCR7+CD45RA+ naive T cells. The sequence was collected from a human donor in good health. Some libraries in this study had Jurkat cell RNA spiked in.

The CDR3 protein is CASSWLEGYEQYF. The nucleotide sequence is given as TGTGCCAGTAGTTGGTTAGAGGGGTACGAGCAGTACTTC. Recombination joined TRBV19 with TRBJ2-7; the D assignment is uncertain and may be TRBD1 or TRBD2, with 5 bases supporting each. V is pared back by 5 bases and J by 4 bases, with 12 bases lying between the germline termini. Its CDR3 holds 13 amino acids, cysteine through phenylalanine. Only CDR3 DNA is held: 39 bases, read in frame from base 1. For CDR1 and CDR2, the germline V gene (reference sequence) lists LNHDA and SQIVND.